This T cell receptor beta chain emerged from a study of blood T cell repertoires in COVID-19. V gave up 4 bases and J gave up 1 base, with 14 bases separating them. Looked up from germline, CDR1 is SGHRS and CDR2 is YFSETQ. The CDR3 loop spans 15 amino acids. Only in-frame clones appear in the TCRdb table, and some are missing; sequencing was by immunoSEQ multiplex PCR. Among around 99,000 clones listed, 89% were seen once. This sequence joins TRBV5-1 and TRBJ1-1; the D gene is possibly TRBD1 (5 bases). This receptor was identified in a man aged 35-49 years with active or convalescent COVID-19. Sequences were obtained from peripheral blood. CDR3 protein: CASSVLGQRNTEAFF. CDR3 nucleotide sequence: TGCGCCAGCAGCGTCTTGGGGCAGCGGAACACTGAAGCTTTCTTT.